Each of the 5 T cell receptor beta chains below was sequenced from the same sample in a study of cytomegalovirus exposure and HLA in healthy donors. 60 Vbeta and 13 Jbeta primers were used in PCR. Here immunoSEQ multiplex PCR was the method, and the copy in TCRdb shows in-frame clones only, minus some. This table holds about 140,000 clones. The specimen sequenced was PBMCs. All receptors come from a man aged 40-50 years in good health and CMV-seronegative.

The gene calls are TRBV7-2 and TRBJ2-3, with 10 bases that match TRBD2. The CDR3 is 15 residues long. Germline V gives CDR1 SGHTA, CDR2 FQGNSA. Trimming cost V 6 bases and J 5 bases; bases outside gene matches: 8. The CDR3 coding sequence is TGTGCCAGCAGGGCAATAGCGGGGGGTCGAGATACGCAGTATTTT. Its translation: CASRAIAGGRDTQYF.

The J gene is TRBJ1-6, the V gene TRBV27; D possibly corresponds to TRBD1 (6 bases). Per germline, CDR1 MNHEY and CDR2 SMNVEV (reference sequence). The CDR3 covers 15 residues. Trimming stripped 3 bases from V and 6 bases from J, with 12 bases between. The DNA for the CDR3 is TGTGCCAGCAGTTTGGGACAAGGTTCTAATTCACCCCTCCACTTT. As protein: CASSLGQGSNSPLHF.

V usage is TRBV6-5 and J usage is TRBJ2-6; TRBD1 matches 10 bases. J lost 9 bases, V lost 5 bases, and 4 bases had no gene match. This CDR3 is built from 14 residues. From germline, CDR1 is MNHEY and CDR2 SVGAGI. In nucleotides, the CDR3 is TGTGCCAGCAGTAGACAGGGGGCGGGCAACGTCCTGACTTTC. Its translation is CASSRQGAGNVLTF.

CDR3 DNA sequence: TGCGCCAGCAGCTCGGGACTAGCGGCAACGTACCAAGAGACCCAGTACTTC. Translated: CASSSGLAATYQETQYF. V gene TRBV5-1 combines with J gene TRBJ2-5; TRBD2 aligns across 11 bases. CDR3 size: 17 residues. Germline CDR1 and CDR2: SGHRS and YFSETQ. V shed 3 bases and J 0 bases; nucleotides not matched to a gene: 7. Combining the CDR3 with reference TRBV5-1 and TRBJ2-5 gives the whole variable domain KAGVTQTPRYLIKTRGQQVTLSCSPISGHRSVSWYQQTPGQGLQFLFEYFSETQRNKGNFPGRFSGRQFSNSRSEMNVSTLELGDSALYLCASSSGLAATYQETQYFGPGTRLLVL.

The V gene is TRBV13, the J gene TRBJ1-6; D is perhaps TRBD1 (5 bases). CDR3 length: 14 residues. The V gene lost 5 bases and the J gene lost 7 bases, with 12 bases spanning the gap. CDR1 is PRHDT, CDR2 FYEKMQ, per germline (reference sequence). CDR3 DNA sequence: TGTGCCAGCAGCCCCACCCGACAGAATTCACCCCTCCACTTT. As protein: CASSPTRQNSPLHF.